The text below deals with one T cell receptor (beta chain). The target of this receptor is not known. Base qualities are missing; no much larger clone stands one base away. The library was prepared using the immunoSEQ multiplex PCR assay. A mixture of 60 forward primers for TCR Vbeta segments and 13 reverse primers for TCR Jbeta segments was used in the multiplex PCR. Amplification of the CDR3 region of rearranged TCR beta genes was performed with a multiplex PCR assay on genomic DNA. On the Illumina HiSeq System, the amplified TCR beta libraries were sequenced as 87-base-pair reads. On the authors' methods: A later analysis counted approximately 74 million unique TCR beta chains across the 500 to 850 repertoires, and some 11 million of these chains were shared by at least two donors. A nearest-neighbor algorithm error-corrected the raw reads and collapsed the reads into unique sequences, merging closely related sequences to remove PCR and sequencing errors. To assign V, D and J gene segments, CDR3 sequences were aligned to IMGT reference sequences. For a sequence to be retained, a match of at least six nucleotides to both a V gene segment and a J gene segment was required. A rearrangement counted as productive if the CDR3 had no stop codons and remained in frame with V and J, and every other rearrangement counted as non-productive. Following IMGT convention, CDR3 was defined as the stretch from the second conserved V-encoded cysteine to the conserved J-encoded phenylalanine. The earlier analysis of about 620 of the donors excluded sequences that lacked an unambiguous match to a single V gene segment. In an earlier analysis of several hundred of the donors, V segments were called functional above 56.7% productive rearrangements and were called segregating when the between-donor standard deviation exceeded 5%. A statistical classification framework was developed to diagnose cytomegalovirus status using the catalog of TCR beta chain sequences. In a later analysis, V and J genes were assigned by comparing TCR nucleotide sequences against IMGT/GENE-DB human TR gene sequences. In a later analysis, CDR3 sequences and most-parsimonious VDJ recombination scenarios were assigned using the TCRdist pipeline. In a later analysis, each TCR beta chain was defined by its CDR3 amino acid sequence together with its V-gene family, and reads without a unique V-gene family were excluded. A later analysis removed over 500 highly shared, low-generation-probability nucleotide sequences to deal with suspected cross-contamination and a sequencing artifact. A later analysis calculated a clonal expansion index for each public chain from normalized within-repertoire ranks of inferred template counts. In a later analysis, generation probabilities were computed using a VDJ recombination model fitted to out-of-frame rearrangements, and the results were checked against IGoR. In a later analysis, hypergeometric tests were used to score TCR-TCR, TCR-HLA and TCR-CMV co-occurrence, with a repertoire-size bias correction applied to TCR pairs. False discovery rates were estimated in a later analysis by permuting HLA or CMV assignments 20 times. In a later analysis, co-occurring TCRs were grouped using DBSCAN, and TCRdist sequence similarity was added for clustering within HLA-allele-positive subsets. Co-occurrence clustering excluded repertoires with fewer than 30,000 or more than 120,000 public chains, plus five with anomalous nucleotide sharing. What TCRdb holds here is the immuneACCESS table cut down to in-frame rearrangements. Part of the clones is not present; checked against another copy, under half of the missing clones reflect an unresolved V gene, and the others are unexplained. V, J and clone size derive from that table, while D and trimming were established from the DNA sequence. Across this sample there are fewer than 200,000 clones, with about 86% seen only once. About 1.8% of the sample lies in the top ten.

The cohort was made up of roughly 670 healthy bone marrow donors. At the time of sampling, all cohort members were nominally healthy, though unrecorded immune exposures were likely present. The donor was CMV seropositive and was included in the group of almost 300 seropositive cohort members. Each donor provided a peripheral blood sample, and peripheral blood mononuclear cells were used for TCR beta sequencing. Genomic DNA extraction from the blood cell samples was performed with the Qiagen DNeasy Blood Extraction Kit. Relative to germline, V is missing 6 bases and J is missing 5 bases, with 6 bases of the junction outside any gene match. The germline V gene specifies MNHNS as CDR1 and SASEGT as CDR2. The CDR3 goes from the cysteine to the phenylalanine over 14 residues. Kept here is only the CDR3 DNA, which spans 42 bases and is read in frame from base 1. The data were obtained in a study of cytomegalovirus exposure and HLA in healthy donors (dated by TCRdb to 2015 to 2018). Study-wide context: An earlier analysis of some 600 of the donors reported approximately 280 Gb of sequence data and roughly 120 million unique TCR beta sequences obtained from about 179 million T cells. About 280 gigabases of sequencing data and around 80 million unique TCR sequences made up an early release that covered over 550 HLA-typed donors. Of the roughly 410 genotyped donors, 70% to 90% were placed in the genetic ancestry cluster associated with self-reported Caucasian donors. The aim of the study was to test whether cataloging public T cell receptors could identify signatures of past pathogen exposure. The study profiled the T cell repertoires of hundreds of subjects by immunosequencing and related them to cytomegalovirus serostatus. Along with the approximately 700-subject first cohort, a separate validation cohort of over a hundred different subjects was used. To predict cytomegalovirus infection status, the study combined high-throughput TCR immunosequencing, statistical association of individual TCRs with disease status, and machine learning. To study patterns of TCR occurrence, a later analysis re-analyzed previously published TCR beta repertoires from 666 donors and added high-resolution HLA genotyping. Rather than using new phenotypic data, the later analysis identified candidate immune exposures from TCR beta sequences and from how often those sequences occurred across donors. An earlier analysis of approximately 500 of the donors applied high-throughput TCR beta sequencing to assess whether each TCR beta V gene segment acted as functional or pseudogenic. Donor age, sex, ethnicity and CMV serostatus were compiled alongside the repertoire data. A later genetic analysis used genome-wide SNP genotypes for about three fifths of the 666 donors, treating that subset as a discovery cohort. Every repertoire in the discovery cohort had been generated on one and the same sequencing platform. HLA typing included class I and class II loci at four-digit resolution. Typing coverage varied by locus: 629-630 donors for A, B, C, DRB1 and DQB1; approximately 500 for DQA1; some 610 for DPA1; 450 to 480 for DPB1. Because of strong linkage in the cohort, roughly five DR-DQ haplotypes were treated as single units for association and clustering. Among several hundred genotyped donors of the cohort, an average of around 220,000 unique TCR beta nucleotide sequences was sequenced per donor, of which 15% to 20% were non-productive.

Results the study describes overall, beyond this receptor: A later analysis reported that several top co-occurrence clusters appeared linked to parvovirus B19, influenza, CMV and Epstein-Barr virus. It was suggested by the authors that the approach could potentially be generalized to other disease states and immunological phenotypes. While some public TCRs were present in many individuals, most TCR sequences turned up only very rarely across donors. Correlated functional status among segregating V segments might be attributable to linkage disequilibrium, but an unknown experimental factor could not be ruled out. Because HLA typing was unavailable for some donors at each locus, only the typed subset was used in association tests. CMV serostatus was the only immune exposure information available for the cohort. A further reported finding was that TCR beta sequences accurately predicted the HLA-A and HLA-B alleles for most subjects in the first cohort. In a later analysis, the rate of TCR association differed among HLA loci, with DRB1 alleles having the most associated TCRs and HLA-C alleles having the fewest. Because counts were too low, seventeen rarely observed V segments, including chromosome 9 orphons, were excluded from the earlier analysis of some 540 of the donors. The cohort was sequenced for TCR beta chains only, and without alpha or paired-chain data the features that could be detected were limited. A few of the identified cytomegalovirus-associated TCR beta chains were confirmed in vitro to be specific for cytomegalovirus antigens. A later analysis found that most CMV-associated TCR beta chains appeared HLA-restricted, with HLA associations seemingly driven largely by CMV exposure. In an earlier analysis of more than 450 of the donors, most TCR beta V segments were observed in productive rearrangements about 87% or about 30% of the time, broadly matching IMGT annotations. Sequencing depth was assumed to be roughly uniform across donors in the presence/absence analyses, though that assumption may not hold. When HLA alleles, especially DR and DQ, strongly co-occurred, attributing TCR associations to individual alleles was difficult. Compared with equally common non-associated chains, HLA-associated TCR beta chains in a later analysis were more clonally expanded and had lower generation probabilities. A total of around 150 TCR beta chains were listed by the study as associated with cytomegalovirus. A later genetic analysis reported fewer N-insertions in productive TCRs among donors in an Asian-associated ancestry cluster than the roughly 640-donor mean. Some IMGT-functional V segments, including TRBV6-2 and TRBV6-3, could not be told apart with the 87-base-pair reads, so those segments were excluded. In a later analysis, some 18,000 TCR beta sequences were associated with specific HLA alleles at a false discovery rate of 0.05. V-gene and J-gene trimming of TCR beta chains was associated with a missense DCLRE1C variant in a later genetic analysis, and the association was replicated in an independent cohort. The sequencing pipeline was judged likely to have produced a cluster of highly shared sequence variants as a technical artifact. Cytomegalovirus status was reported to be diagnosed by the classifier with high specificity and sensitivity in both the original and validation cohorts.

The TCR originated in a man aged 35 to 55 in good health and CMV-seropositive. The rearrangement combines TRBV6-1 with TRBJ1-4; TRBD1 agrees with 7 junctional bases. The specimen sequenced was PBMCs. The CDR3: CASRVGQINEKLFF. The DNA sequence reads TGTGCCAGCAGGGTGGGACAGATCAATGAAAAACTGTTTTTT.